The source of this T cell receptor (beta chain) is a study of cytomegalovirus exposure and HLA in healthy donors. In regard to this clone: Antigen specificity is unknown.

There are 18 residues in the CDR3. With 1 base clipped from V and 0 bases from J, the junction kept 12 bases outside the gene matches. Germline V gene sequence: CDR1 LNHNV, CDR2 YYDKDF (reference sequence). Findings and caveats of the study: Indistinguishable V segments such as TRBV6-2 and TRBV6-3 were excluded. Association of a missense DCLRE1C variant with TCR beta V- and J-gene trimming was reported in a later analysis. A later analysis reportedly found that, within productive TCRs, an Asian-associated ancestry cluster had fewer N-insertions than the mean observed across the roughly 670 donors.

Primers for the PCR totalled 60 Vbeta and 13 Jbeta. Some clones are missing from TCRdb's copy, which holds only in-frame ones; the method was immunoSEQ multiplex PCR. Of 100,000 to 150,000 clones listed, 70% to 85% are singletons. Sequencing was carried out using PBMCs. The chain combines TRBV15 with TRBJ2-7; TRBD2 matches 7 bases. The source of this sequence is a woman in her forties in good health and CMV-seropositive. CDR3 amino acids: CATSRGGAGSLSSYEQYF. DNA for the CDR3: TGTGCCACCAGCAGAGGTGGAGCGGGATCCCTTAGCTCCTACGAGCAGTACTTC.